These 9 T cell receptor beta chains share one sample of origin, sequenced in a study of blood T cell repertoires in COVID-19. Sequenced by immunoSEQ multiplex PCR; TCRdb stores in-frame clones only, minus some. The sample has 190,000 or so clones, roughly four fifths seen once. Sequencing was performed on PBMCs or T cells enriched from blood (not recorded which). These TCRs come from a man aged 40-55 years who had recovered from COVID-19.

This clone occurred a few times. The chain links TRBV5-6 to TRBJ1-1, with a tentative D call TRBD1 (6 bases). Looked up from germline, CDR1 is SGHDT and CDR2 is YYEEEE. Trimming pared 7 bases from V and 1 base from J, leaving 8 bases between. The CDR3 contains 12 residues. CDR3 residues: CASQGPNTEAFF. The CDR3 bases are TGTGCCAGCCAGGGGCCGAACACTGAAGCTTTCTTT.

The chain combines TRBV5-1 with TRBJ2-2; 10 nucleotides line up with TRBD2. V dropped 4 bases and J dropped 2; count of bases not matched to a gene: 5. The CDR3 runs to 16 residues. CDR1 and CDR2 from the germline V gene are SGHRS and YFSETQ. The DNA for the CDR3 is TGCGCCAGCAGCCCCCGACTAGCGGGCAACACCGGGGAGCTGTTTTTT. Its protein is CASSPRLAGNTGELFF.

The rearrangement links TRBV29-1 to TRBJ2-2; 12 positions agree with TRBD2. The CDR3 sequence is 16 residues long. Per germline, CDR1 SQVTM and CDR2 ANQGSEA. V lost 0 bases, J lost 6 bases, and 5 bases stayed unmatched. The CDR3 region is CSVEETSSGGAGELFF. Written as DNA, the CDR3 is TGCAGCGTTGAAGAGACCTCTAGCGGGGGGGCCGGGGAGCTGTTTTTT.

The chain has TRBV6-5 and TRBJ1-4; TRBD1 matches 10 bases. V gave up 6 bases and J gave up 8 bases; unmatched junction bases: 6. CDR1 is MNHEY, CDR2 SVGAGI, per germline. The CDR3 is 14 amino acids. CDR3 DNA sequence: TGTGCCAGCAGGGGGACAGGGGTTTTAGAAAAACTGTTTTTT. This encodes CASRGTGVLEKLFF.

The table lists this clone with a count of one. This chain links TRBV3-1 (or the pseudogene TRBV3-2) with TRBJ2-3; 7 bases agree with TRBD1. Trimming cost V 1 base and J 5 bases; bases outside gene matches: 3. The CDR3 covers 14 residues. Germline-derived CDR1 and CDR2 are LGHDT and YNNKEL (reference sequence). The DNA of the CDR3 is TGTGCCAGCAGCCAAGCCAGGGGGATAGATACGCAGTATTTT. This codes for CASSQARGIDTQYF.

This CDR3 is CASSLVSERAEAFF. CDR3 DNA sequence: TGCGCCAGCAGCCTAGTTTCCGAACGAGCTGAAGCTTTCTTT. The chain combines TRBV5-1 with TRBJ1-1; unclear D gene. The CDR3 totals 14 residues. Germline-derived CDR1 and CDR2 are SGHRS and YFSETQ. The V and J ends lost 4 bases and 6 bases respectively, with 16 bases between them.

The CDR3 bases are TGTGCCAGCAGTGCACACTACGAGCAGTACTTC. As protein: CASSAHYEQYF. V usage is TRBV12-3 or TRBV12-4 and J usage is TRBJ2-7, with D unclear. Trimming cost V 5 bases and J 3 bases, with 5 bases left between them. This CDR3 is built from 11 residues.

CDR3 sequence: CASSPQERVGYGYTF. The CDR3 nucleotides are TGTGCCAGTAGTCCCCAAGAGAGGGTGGGCTATGGCTACACCTTC. The V gene is TRBV19, the J gene TRBJ1-2; D is unresolved. The V gene's germline CDR1 is LNHDA and CDR2 SQIVND (reference sequence). There are 15 residues in the CDR3. V lost 5 bases, J lost 4 bases, and 17 bases lay in between.

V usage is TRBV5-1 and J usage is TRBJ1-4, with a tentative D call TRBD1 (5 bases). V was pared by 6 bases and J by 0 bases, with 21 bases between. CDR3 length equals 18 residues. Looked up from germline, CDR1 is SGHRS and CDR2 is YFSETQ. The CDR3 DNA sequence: TGCGCCAGCACCCCCCGGGGGTTGTCAGGTCCAACTAATGAAAAACTGTTTTTT. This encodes CASTPRGLSGPTNEKLFF.